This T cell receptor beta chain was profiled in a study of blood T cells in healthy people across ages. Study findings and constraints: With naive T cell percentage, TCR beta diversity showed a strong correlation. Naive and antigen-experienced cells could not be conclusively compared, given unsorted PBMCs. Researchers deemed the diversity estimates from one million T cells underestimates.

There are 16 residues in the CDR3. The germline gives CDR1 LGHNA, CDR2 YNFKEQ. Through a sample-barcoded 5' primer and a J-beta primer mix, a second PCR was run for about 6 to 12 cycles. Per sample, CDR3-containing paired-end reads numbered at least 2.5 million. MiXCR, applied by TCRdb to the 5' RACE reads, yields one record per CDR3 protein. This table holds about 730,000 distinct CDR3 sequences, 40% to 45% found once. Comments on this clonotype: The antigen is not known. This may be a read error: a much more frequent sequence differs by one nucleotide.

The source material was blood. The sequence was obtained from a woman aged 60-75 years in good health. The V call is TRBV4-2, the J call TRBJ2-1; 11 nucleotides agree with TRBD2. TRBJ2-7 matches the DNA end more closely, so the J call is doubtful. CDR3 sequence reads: CASSQAGTSGHNEQYF. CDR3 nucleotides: TGTGCCAGCAGCCAAGCTGGGACTAGCGGCCACAATGAGCAGTACTTC.